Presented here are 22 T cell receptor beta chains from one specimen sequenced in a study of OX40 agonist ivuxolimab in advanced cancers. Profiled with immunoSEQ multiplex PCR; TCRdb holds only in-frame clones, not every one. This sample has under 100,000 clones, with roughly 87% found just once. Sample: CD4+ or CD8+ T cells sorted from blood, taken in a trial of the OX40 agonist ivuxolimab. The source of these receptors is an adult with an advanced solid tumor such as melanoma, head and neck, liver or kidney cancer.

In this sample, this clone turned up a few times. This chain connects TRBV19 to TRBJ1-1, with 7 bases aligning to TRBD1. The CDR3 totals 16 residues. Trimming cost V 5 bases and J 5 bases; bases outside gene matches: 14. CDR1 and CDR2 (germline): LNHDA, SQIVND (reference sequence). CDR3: CASSWRLRGQRTEAFF. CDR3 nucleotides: TGTGCCAGTAGTTGGAGACTGAGGGGGCAGCGGACTGAAGCTTTCTTT. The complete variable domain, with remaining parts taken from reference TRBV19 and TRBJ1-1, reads DGGITQSPKYLFRKEGQNVTLSCEQNLNHDAMYWYRQDPGQGLRLIYYSQIVNDFQKGDIAEGYSVSREKKESFPLTVTSAQKNPTAFYLCASSWRLRGQRTEAFFGQGTRLTVV.

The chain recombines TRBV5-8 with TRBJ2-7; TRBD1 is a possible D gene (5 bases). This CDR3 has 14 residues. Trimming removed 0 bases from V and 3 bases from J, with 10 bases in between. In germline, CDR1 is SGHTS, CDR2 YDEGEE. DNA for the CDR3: TGTGCCAGCAGCTTGGACGCAGGGCTCTACGAGCAGTACTTC. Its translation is CASSLDAGLYEQYF.

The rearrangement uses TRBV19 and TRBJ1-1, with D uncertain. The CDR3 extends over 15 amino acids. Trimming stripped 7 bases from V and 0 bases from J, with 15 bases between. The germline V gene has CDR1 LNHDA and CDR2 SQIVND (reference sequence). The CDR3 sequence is CASTPQHLLNTEAFF. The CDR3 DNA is TGTGCCAGTACCCCTCAGCATTTACTGAACACTGAAGCTTTCTTT. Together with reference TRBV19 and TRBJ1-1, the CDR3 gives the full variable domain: DGGITQSPKYLFRKEGQNVTLSCEQNLNHDAMYWYRQDPGQGLRLIYYSQIVNDFQKGDIAEGYSVSREKKESFPLTVTSAQKNPTAFYLCASTPQHLLNTEAFFGQGTRLTVV.

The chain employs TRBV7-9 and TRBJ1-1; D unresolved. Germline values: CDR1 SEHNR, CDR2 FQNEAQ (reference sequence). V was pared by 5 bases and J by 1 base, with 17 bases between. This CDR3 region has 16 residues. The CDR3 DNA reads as TGTGCCAGCAGCCTAGGAATCGGACCGGGGAACACTGAAGCTTTCTTT. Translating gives CASSLGIGPGNTEAFF. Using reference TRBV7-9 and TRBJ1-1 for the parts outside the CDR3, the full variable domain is DTGVSQNPRHKITKRGQNVTFRCDPISEHNRLYWYRQTLGQGPEFLTYFQNEAQLEKSRLLSDRFSAERPKGSFSTLEIQRTEQGDSAMYLCASSLGIGPGNTEAFFGQGTRLTVV.

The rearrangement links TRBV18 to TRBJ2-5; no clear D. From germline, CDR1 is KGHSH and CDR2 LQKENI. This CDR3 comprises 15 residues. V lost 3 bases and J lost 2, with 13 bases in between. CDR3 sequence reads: CASSPSVPIQETQYF. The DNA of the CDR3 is TGTGCCAGCTCACCCTCGGTCCCAATACAAGAGACCCAGTACTTC.

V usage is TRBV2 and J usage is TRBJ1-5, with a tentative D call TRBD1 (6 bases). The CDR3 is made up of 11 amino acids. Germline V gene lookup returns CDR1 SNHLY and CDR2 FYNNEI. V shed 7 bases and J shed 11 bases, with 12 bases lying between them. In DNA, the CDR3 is TGTGCCAGCACCCAAGGGGGGGCCCAGCATTTT. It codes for CASTQGGAQHF.

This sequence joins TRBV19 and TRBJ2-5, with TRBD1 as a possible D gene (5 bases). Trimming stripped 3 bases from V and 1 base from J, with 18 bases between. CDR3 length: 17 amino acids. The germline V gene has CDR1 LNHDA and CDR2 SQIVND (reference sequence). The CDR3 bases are TGTGCCAGTAGTATGAGGCAGGGCCCCATATTCCAAGAGACCCAGTACTTC. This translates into CASSMRQGPIFQETQYF.

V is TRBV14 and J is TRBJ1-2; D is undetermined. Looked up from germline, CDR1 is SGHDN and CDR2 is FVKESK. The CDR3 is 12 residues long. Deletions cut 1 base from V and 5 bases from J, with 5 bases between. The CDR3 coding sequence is TGTGCCAGCAGCCAAGTAGAATATGGCTACACCTTC. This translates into CASSQVEYGYTF.

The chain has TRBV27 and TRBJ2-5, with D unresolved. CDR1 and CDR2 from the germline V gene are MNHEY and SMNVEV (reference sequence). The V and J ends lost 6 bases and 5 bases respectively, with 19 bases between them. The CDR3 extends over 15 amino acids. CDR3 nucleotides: TGTGCCAGCAGCCACCGCCGGGCCGAGAGGGAGACCCAGTACTTC. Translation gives CASSHRRAERETQYF.

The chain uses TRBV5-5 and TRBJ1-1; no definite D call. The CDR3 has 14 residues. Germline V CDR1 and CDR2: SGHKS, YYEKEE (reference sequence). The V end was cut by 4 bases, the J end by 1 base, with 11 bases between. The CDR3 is CASSLRTGNTEAFF. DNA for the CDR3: TGTGCCAGCAGCCTTAGGACGGGGAACACTGAAGCTTTCTTT.

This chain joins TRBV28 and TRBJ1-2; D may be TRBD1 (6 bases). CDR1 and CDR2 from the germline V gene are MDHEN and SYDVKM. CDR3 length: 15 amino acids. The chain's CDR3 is CALAGGARTNYGYTF. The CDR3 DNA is TGTGCTTTAGCGGGGGGGGCGAGGACTAACTATGGCTACACCTTC.

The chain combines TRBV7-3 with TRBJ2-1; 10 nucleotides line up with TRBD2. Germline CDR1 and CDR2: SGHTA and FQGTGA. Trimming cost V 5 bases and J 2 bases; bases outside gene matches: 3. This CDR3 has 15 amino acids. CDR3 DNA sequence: TGTGCCAGCAGCATTAGCGGGGGGACCTACAATGAGCAGTTCTTC. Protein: CASSISGGTYNEQFF.

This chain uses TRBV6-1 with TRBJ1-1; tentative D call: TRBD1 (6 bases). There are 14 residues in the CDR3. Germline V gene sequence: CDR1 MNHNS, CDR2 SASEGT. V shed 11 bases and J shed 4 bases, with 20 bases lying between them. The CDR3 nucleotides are TGTGCCTCGAGGGACCGGACAGAAGTCACTGAAGCTTTCTTT. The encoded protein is CASRDRTEVTEAFF.

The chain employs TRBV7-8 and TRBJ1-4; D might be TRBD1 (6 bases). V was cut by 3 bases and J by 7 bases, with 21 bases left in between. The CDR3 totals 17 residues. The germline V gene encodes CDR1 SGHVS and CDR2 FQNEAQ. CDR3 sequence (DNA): TGTGCCAGCAGCTTGCTCCGCACTGGGCAGGGGAGTGAAAAACTGTTTTTT. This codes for CASSLLRTGQGSEKLFF.

Here the CDR3 DNA reads TGTGCCTGGAGACGGACAGGGGGCTTCGAAGCTTTCTTT. Encoded protein: CAWRRTGGFEAFF. This chain links TRBV30 with TRBJ1-1; 11 bases map to TRBD1. J was trimmed by 8 bases and V by 3 bases; bases with no gene match: 5. Germline V CDR1 and CDR2: GTSNPN, SVGIG (reference sequence). This CDR3 comprises 13 residues.

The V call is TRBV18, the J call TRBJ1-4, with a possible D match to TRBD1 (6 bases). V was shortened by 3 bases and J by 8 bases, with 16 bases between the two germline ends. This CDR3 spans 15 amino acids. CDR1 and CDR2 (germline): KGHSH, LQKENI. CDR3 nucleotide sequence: TGTGCCAGCTCACCGTTGGGACAAGCGGGGGAAAAACTGTTTTTT. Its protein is CASSPLGQAGEKLFF.

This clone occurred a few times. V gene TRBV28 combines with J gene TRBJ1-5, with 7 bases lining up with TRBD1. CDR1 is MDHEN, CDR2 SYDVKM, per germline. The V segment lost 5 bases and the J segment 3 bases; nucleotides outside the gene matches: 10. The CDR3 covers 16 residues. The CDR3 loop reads CASSLGGTIVNQPQHF. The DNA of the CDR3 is TGTGCCAGCAGTCTAGGGGGCACTATCGTCAATCAGCCCCAGCATTTT. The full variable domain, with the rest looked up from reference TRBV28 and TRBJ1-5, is DVKVTQSSRYLVKRTGEKVFLECVQDMDHENMFWYRQDPGLGLRLIYFSYDVKMKEKGDIPEGYSVSREKKERFSLILESASTNQTSMYLCASSLGGTIVNQPQHFGDGTRLSIL.

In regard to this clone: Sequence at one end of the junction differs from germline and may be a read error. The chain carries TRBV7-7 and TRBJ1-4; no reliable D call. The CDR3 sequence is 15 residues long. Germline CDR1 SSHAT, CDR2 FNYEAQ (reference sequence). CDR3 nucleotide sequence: TGTGCTAGCAGCTTAGCGCTGGGCTCTAATGAAAAACTGTTTTTT. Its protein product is CASSLALGSNEKLFF.

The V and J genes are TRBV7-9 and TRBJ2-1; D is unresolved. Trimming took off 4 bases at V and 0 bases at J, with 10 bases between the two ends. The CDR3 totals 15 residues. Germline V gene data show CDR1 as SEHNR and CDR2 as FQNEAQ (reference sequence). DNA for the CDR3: TGTGCCAGCAGCTCCCTACTCAGCTCCTACAATGAGCAGTTCTTC. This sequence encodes CASSSLLSSYNEQFF. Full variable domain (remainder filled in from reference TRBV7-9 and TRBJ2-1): DTGVSQNPRHKITKRGQNVTFRCDPISEHNRLYWYRQTLGQGPEFLTYFQNEAQLEKSRLLSDRFSAERPKGSFSTLEIQRTEQGDSAMYLCASSSLLSSYNEQFFGPGTRLTVL.

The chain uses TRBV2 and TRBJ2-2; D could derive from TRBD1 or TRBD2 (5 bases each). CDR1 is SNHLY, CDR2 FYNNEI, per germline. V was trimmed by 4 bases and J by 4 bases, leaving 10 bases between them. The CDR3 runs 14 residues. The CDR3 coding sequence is TGTGCCAGCAGTGTCCAGGGAGCCACCGGGGAGCTGTTTTTT. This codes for CASSVQGATGELFF. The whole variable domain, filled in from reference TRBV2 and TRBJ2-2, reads EPEVTQTPSHQVTQMGQEVILRCVPISNHLYFYWYRQILGQKVEFLVSFYNNEISEKSEIFDDQFSVERPDGSNFTLKIRSTKLEDSAMYFCASSVQGATGELFFGEGSRLTVL.

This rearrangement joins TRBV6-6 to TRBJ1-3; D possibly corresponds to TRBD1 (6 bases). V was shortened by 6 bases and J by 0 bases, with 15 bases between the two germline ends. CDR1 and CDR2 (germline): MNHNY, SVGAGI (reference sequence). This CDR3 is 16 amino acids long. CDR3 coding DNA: TGTGCCAGCAGCCCGACGAGGGGGTCCTCTGGAAACACCATATATTTT. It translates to CASSPTRGSSGNTIYF.

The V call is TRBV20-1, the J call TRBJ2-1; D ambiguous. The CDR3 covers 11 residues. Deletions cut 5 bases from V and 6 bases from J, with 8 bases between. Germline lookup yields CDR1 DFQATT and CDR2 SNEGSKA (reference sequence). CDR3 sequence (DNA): TGCAGTGCTCAAGCCGCCAATGAGCAGTTCTTC. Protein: CSAQAANEQFF.